This T cell receptor beta chain was observed in a study of Ad26.COV2.S vaccination and SARS-CoV-2 variants. Looking at the study overall: Donor allocation was to the COV1001 Ad26.COV2.S trial arm. Ad26.COV2.S, an intramuscular injection, was given once or twice 56 days apart.

This clone was counted between two and nine times. Trimming pared 5 bases from V and 4 bases from J, leaving 12 bases between. Germline V gene sequence: CDR1 SGHTA, CDR2 FQGNSA. The length of the CDR3 is 13 residues. Regarding treatment: some 20 received Ad26.COV2.S at low or high dose, single or two shots; about five received placebo; per-sample allocation not given. Specimens were obtained on day 63 following the first vaccine or placebo injection. Recruitment in Boston yielded a donor of adult age, 18-55 years. TCRdb keeps only in-frame clones here, not all; method: immunoSEQ multiplex PCR. The table shows about 350,000 clones, with 88% occurring only once.

The chain employs TRBV7-2 and TRBJ2-7, with D perhaps TRBD2 (6 bases). The material sequenced was peripheral blood, taken in a trial of Ad26.COV2.S vaccine versus placebo. The receptor was derived from a person between 18 and 65 years old who received the Ad26.COV2.S COVID-19 vaccine or a placebo. The CDR3 is CASSQWGEYEQYF. The CDR3 DNA follows: TGTGCCAGCAGCCAATGGGGGGAGTACGAGCAGTACTTC.